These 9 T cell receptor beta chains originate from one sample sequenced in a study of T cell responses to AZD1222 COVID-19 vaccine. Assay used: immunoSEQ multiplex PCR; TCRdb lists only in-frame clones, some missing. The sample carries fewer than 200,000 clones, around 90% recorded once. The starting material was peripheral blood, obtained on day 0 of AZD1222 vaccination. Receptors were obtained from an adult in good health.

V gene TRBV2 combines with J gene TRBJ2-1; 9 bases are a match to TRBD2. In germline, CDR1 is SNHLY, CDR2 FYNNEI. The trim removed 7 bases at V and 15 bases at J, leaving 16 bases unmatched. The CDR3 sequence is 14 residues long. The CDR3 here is CASTDVVAGVSTFF. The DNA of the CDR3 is TGTGCCAGCACTGACGTGGTAGCGGGAGTGTCCACGTTCTTC.

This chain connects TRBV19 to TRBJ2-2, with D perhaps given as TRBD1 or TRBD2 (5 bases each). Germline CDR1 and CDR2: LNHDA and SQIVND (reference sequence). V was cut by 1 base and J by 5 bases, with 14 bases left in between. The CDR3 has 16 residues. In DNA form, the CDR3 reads TGTGCCAGTAGTATAGGATTGGGACGAAGGACCGGGGAGCTGTTTTTT. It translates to CASSIGLGRRTGELFF. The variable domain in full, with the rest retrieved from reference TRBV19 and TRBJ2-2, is DGGITQSPKYLFRKEGQNVTLSCEQNLNHDAMYWYRQDPGQGLRLIYYSQIVNDFQKGDIAEGYSVSREKKESFPLTVTSAQKNPTAFYLCASSIGLGRRTGELFFGEGSRLTVL.

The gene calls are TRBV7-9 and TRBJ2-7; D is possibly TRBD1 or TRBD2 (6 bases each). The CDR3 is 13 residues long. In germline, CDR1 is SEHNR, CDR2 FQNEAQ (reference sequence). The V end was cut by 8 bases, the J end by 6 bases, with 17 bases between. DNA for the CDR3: TGTGCCAGCGTCGGGGGCCAGGATTCCGAGCAGTACTTC. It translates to CASVGGQDSEQYF. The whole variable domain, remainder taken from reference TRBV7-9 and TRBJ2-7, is DTGVSQNPRHKITKRGQNVTFRCDPISEHNRLYWYRQTLGQGPEFLTYFQNEAQLEKSRLLSDRFSAERPKGSFSTLEIQRTEQGDSAMYLCASVGGQDSEQYFGPGTRLTVT.

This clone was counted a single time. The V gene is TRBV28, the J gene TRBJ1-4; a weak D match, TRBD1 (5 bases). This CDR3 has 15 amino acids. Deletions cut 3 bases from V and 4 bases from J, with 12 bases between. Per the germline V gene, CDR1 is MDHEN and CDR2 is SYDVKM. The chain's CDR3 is CASSFGREDNEKLFF. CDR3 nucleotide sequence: TGTGCCAGCAGTTTCGGCAGGGAAGATAATGAAAAACTGTTTTTT.

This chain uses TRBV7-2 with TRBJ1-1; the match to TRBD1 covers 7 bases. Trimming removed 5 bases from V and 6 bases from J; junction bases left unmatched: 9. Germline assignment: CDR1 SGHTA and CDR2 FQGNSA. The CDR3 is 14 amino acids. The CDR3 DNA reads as TGTGCCAGCAGCGTCAGGGGGATGGGTCCTGAAGCTTTCTTT. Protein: CASSVRGMGPEAFF.

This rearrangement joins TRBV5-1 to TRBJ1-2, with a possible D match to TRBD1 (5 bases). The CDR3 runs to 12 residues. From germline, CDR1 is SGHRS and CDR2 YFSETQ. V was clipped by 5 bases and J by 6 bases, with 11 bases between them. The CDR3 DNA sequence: TGCGCCAGCAGTCAGCAGGGAAATGGCTACACCTTC. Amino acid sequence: CASSQQGNGYTF.

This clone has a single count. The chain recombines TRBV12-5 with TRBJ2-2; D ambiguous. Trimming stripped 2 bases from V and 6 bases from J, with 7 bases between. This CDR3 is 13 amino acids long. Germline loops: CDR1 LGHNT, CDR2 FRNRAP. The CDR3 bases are TGTGCTAGTGGTTTGTGGCAGTCCGGGGAGCTGTTTTTT. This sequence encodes CASGLWQSGELFF.

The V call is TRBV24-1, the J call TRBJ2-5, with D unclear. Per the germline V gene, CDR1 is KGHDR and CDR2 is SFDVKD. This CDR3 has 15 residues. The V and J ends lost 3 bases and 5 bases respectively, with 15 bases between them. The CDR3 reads CATSDPDGIGETQYF. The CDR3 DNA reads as TGTGCCACCAGTGATCCCGACGGAATCGGGGAGACCCAGTACTTC.

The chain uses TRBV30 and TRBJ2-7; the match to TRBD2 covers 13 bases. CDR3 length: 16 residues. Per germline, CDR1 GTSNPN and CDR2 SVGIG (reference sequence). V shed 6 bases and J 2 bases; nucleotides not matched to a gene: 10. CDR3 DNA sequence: TGTGCCTGTCAACTAGCGGGAGGGCCCCCACCCTACGAGCAGTACTTC. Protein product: CACQLAGGPPPYEQYF.